This passage covers 13 T cell receptor beta chains from one sample sequenced in a study of spatial heterogeneity in lung cancer. TCRdb reanalysed the 5' RACE reads using MiXCR and keeps one entry per CDR3 protein. Among some 85,000 distinct CDR3 sequences, approximately 20% were seen once, and the ten largest hold around 5.9%. The time point here: sample taken at primary tumor resection. Extraction of whole RNA from tumor, nontumor lung or frozen PBMC preceded unsorted sequencing. This sample comprised PBMCs, obtained at surgery. Receptor source: a male donor with early-stage non-small cell lung cancer.

The V call is TRBV6-1, the J call TRBJ2-7; 9 bases align to TRBD2. Germline lookup yields CDR1 MNHNS and CDR2 SASEGT. The V gene end was trimmed by 8 bases and the J gene end by 2 bases; junction bases not matched to a gene: 4. There are 13 residues in the CDR3. The CDR3 sequence: CASGASGTYEQYF. Written as DNA, the CDR3 is TGTGCCAGCGGGGCTAGCGGGACCTACGAGCAGTACTTC.

This rearrangement joins TRBV28 to TRBJ2-1; TRBD2 matches 10 bases. J gave up 7 bases and V 6 bases, and 15 bases lay outside the gene matches. This CDR3 contains 17 residues. Germline V CDR1 and CDR2: MDHEN, SYDVKM. DNA for the CDR3: TGTGCCAGCAGGCCCTTTTCTCTAGCGGGAGAACGGAATGAGCAGTTCTTC. Amino acid sequence: CASRPFSLAGERNEQFF.

This clonotype was seen more than once but under ten times. This chain joins TRBV10-3 and TRBJ2-5, with D unclear. Trimming left V 3 bases short and J 5 bases short, with 7 bases between. This CDR3 is 12 amino acids long. Germline V gene data show CDR1 as ENHRY and CDR2 as SYGVKD. CDR3 DNA sequence: TGTGCCATCAGTGACCCAGAGGAGACCCAGTACTTC. Protein: CAISDPEETQYF.

This clonotype was detected ten times or more. The CDR3 sequence is CASSLGLANADTQYF. The CDR3 nucleotides read TGCGCCAGCAGCTTGGGACTAGCAAACGCGGATACGCAGTATTTT. This chain links TRBV5-1 with TRBJ2-3; 7 bases map to TRBD2. J lost 6 bases, V lost 0 bases, and 7 bases had no gene match. The germline V gene encodes CDR1 SGHRS and CDR2 YFSETQ. CDR3 length equals 15 residues.

This clonotype has ten or more counts. The chain carries TRBV4-2 and TRBJ1-1, with D uncertain. CDR1 and CDR2 from the germline V gene are LGHNA and YNFKEQ. This CDR3 has 13 residues. Trimming cost V 4 bases and J 0 bases, with 6 bases left between them. The CDR3 protein is CASSLQMNTEAFF. The CDR3, as DNA: TGTGCCAGCAGCCTACAGATGAACACTGAAGCTTTCTTT.

This clonotype was counted only a few times. The CDR3, as DNA: TGTGCCAGCAGCTTACCAAACAGTTGGCAAGCTTTCTTT. It is translated as CASSLPNSWQAFF. V gene TRBV11-2 combines with J gene TRBJ1-1; D call uncertain. The CDR3 spans 13 residues. With 2 bases removed from V and 9 bases from J, the gap between germline ends came to 13 bases. From germline, CDR1 is SGHAT and CDR2 FQNNGV.

This clonotype showed up many times. The chain links TRBV5-1 to TRBJ2-7; tentative D call: TRBD2 (5 bases). Trimming shortened V by 4 bases and J by 3 bases, and 17 bases separated the two germline ends. The V gene's germline CDR1 is SGHRS and CDR2 YFSETQ. The CDR3 covers 15 residues. CDR3 sequence reads: CASSPGGLEDYEQYF. As DNA, the CDR3 is TGCGCCAGCAGCCCCGGAGGACTCGAAGACTACGAGCAGTACTTC.

The J gene is TRBJ2-1, the V gene TRBV28; D is uncertain. The CDR3 is 13 residues long. Germline CDR1 and CDR2: MDHEN and SYDVKM. Trimming shortened V by 1 base and J by 4 bases, and 5 bases separated the two germline ends. CDR3 sequence reads: CASSLSGYNEQFF. CDR3 nucleotide sequence: TGTGCCAGCAGTTTATCCGGTTACAATGAGCAGTTCTTC.

The chain combines TRBV20-1 with TRBJ2-1; D is possibly TRBD2 (6 bases). The germline CDR1 and CDR2 sequences are DFQATT and SNEGSKA (reference sequence). There are 15 residues in the CDR3. V lost 6 bases to trimming and J lost 0 bases, with 15 bases between them. In DNA, the CDR3 is TGCAGTGCGCCGAAGACTAGTACCTCCTACAATGAGCAGTTCTTC. Encoded protein: CSAPKTSTSYNEQFF.

This clonotype was seen at least ten times. The V and J genes are TRBV10-3 and TRBJ1-1; weak D call: TRBD1 (6 bases). Trimming pared 6 bases from V and 7 bases from J, leaving 12 bases between. Germline CDR1 reads ENHRY; CDR2 reads SYGVKD. The CDR3 covers 12 residues. DNA for the CDR3: TGTGCCATCAGCTCACAGGGAGTTGAAGCTTTCTTT. Its translation: CAISSQGVEAFF.

This clonotype was seen a few times. J is TRBJ1-1 and V is TRBV4-1; tentatively, D is TRBD1 (5 bases). The CDR3 runs 15 residues. Trimming removed 2 bases from V and 0 bases from J, with 10 bases in between. The germline V gene encodes CDR1 MGHRA and CDR2 YSYEKL. As DNA, the CDR3 is TGCGCCAGCAGCCAAACGACAGTGATGAACACTGAAGCTTTCTTT. This sequence encodes CASSQTTVMNTEAFF.

The V call is TRBV27, the J call TRBJ1-1; a weak D match, TRBD1 (6 bases). This CDR3 region has 12 residues. Germline CDR1 is MNHEY and CDR2 is SMNVEV (reference sequence). V lost 10 bases and J 1 base, leaving 10 bases between the germline ends. The CDR3 coding sequence is TGTGCCACCCCGACAGGGAACACTGAAGCTTTCTTT. Translated, it gives CATPTGNTEAFF.

The chain links TRBV7-9 to TRBJ2-7, with 11 bases fitting TRBD2. This CDR3 spans 13 amino acids. The junction had 7 bases not matched to a gene; V was cut back by 9 bases and J by 6 bases. The germline gives CDR1 SEHNR, CDR2 FQNEAQ (reference sequence). CDR3 residues: CASCTSGSVEQYF. CDR3 DNA sequence: TGTGCCAGTTGCACTAGCGGGAGCGTCGAGCAGTACTTC.